This T cell receptor beta chain stems from a study of Ad26.COV2.S vaccination and SARS-CoV-2 variants. Across the whole study: Participants got Ad26.COV2.S intramuscularly, once or twice 56 days apart.

Sequencing used immunoSEQ multiplex PCR; TCRdb keeps in-frame clones, though not all of them. The table shows about 350,000 clones, with 70% to 90% occurring only once. There are 15 residues in the CDR3. CDR1 SGHTA and CDR2 FQGNSA come from the germline V gene. V was clipped by 1 base and J by 8 bases, with 12 bases between them. The treatment was: around 19 received Ad26.COV2.S at low or high dose, single or two shots; several received placebo; per-sample allocation not given. At day 63 after the first vaccine or placebo injection, samples were drawn. The V gene is TRBV7-2, the J gene TRBJ1-6; D is possibly TRBD1 (6 bases). The sample here was peripheral blood, taken in a trial of Ad26.COV2.S vaccine versus placebo. This TCR was sampled from a person aged 18-60 years who received the Ad26.COV2.S COVID-19 vaccine or a placebo. The CDR3, as DNA: TGTGCCAGCAGCTTAGTCGGGGGCTCGGATTCACCCCTCCACTTT. Protein sequence: CASSLVGGSDSPLHF.